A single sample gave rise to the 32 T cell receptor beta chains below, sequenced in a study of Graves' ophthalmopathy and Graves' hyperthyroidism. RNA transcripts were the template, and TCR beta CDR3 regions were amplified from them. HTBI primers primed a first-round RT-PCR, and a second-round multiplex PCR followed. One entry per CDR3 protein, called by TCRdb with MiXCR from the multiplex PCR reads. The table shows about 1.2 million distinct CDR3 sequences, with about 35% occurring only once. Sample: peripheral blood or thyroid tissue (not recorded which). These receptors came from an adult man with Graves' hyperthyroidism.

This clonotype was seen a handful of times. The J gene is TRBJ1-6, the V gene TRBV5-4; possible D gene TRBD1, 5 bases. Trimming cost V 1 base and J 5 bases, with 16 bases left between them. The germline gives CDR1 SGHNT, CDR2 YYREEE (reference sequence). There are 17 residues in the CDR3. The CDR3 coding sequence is TGTGCCAGCAGCTTGCGGGGGAGTTCAGTGAATAATTCACCCCTCCACTTT. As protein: CASSLRGSSVNNSPLHF.

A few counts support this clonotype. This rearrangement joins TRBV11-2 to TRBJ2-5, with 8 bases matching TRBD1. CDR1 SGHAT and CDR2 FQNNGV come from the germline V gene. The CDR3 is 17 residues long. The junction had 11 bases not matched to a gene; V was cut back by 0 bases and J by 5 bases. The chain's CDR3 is CASSLDAGTGSSETQYF. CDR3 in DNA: TGTGCCAGCAGCTTAGATGCCGGGACAGGTTCATCGGAGACCCAGTACTTC.

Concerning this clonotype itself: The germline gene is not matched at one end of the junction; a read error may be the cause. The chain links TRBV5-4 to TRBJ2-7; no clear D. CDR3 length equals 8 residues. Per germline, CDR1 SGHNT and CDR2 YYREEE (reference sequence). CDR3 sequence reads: CASSFDPF. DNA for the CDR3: TGTGCCAGCAGCTTCGACCCCTTT. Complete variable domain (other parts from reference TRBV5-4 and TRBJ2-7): ETGVTQSPTHLIKTRGQQVTLRCSSQSGHNTVSWYQQALGQGPQFIFQYYREEENGRGNFPPRFSGLQFPNYSSELNVNALELDDSALYLCASSFDPFGPGTRLTVT.

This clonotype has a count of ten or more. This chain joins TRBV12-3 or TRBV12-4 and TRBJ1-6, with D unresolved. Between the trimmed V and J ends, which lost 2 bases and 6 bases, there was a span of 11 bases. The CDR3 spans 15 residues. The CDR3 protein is CASSLTRAGNSPLHF. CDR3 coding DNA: TGTGCCAGCAGTTTAACCCGGGCCGGTAATTCACCCCTCCACTTT.

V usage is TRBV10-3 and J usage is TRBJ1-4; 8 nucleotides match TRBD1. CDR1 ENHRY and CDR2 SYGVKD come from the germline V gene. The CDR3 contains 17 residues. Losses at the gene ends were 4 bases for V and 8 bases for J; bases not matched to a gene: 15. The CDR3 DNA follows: TGTGCCATCAGTGCGGGGAATCTCGCAGGGGGCCAGGAAAAACTGTTTTTT. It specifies CAISAGNLAGGQEKLFF.

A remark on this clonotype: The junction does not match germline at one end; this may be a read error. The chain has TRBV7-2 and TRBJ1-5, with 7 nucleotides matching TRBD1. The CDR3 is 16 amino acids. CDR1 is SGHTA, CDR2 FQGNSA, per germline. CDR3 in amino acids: CASGLALGGGRETQHF. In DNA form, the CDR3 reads TGTGCCAGCGGCTTAGCCCTAGGAGGGGGCCGGGAGACCCAGCATTTT. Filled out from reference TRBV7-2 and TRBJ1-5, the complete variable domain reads GAGVSQSPSNKVTEKGKDVELRCDPISGHTALYWYRQSLGQGLEFLIYFQGNSAPDKSGLPSDRFSAERTGGSVSTLTIQRTQQEDSAVYLCASGLALGGGRETQHFGDGTRLSIL.

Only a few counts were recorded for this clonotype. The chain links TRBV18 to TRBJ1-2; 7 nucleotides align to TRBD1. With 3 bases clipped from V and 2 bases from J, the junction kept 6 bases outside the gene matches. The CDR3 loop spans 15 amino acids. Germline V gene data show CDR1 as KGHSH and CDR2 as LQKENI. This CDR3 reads CASSPRPDRNYGYTF. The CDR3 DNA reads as TGTGCCAGCTCACCCCGACCGGACAGGAACTATGGCTACACCTTC.

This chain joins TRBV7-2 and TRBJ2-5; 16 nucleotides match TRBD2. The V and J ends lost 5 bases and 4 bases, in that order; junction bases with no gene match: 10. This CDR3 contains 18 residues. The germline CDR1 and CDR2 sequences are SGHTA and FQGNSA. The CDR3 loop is CASSPAPGTSGGAETQYF. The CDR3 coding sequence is TGTGCCAGCAGCCCAGCCCCCGGGACTAGCGGGGGGGCAGAGACCCAGTACTTC. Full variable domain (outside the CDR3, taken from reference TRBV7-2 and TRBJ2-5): GAGVSQSPSNKVTEKGKDVELRCDPISGHTALYWYRQSLGQGLEFLIYFQGNSAPDKSGLPSDRFSAERTGGSVSTLTIQRTQQEDSAVYLCASSPAPGTSGGAETQYFGPGTRLLVL.

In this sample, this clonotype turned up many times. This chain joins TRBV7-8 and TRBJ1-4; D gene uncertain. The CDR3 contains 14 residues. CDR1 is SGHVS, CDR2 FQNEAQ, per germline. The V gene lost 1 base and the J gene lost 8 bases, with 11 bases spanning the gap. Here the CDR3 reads CASSLDGRREKLFF. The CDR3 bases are TGTGCCAGCAGCTTAGATGGTCGACGGGAAAAACTGTTTTTT. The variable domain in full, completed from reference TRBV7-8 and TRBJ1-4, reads GAGVSQSPRYKVAKRGQDVALRCDPISGHVSLFWYQQALGQGPEFLTYFQNEAQLDKSGLPSDRFFAERPEGSVSTLKIQRTQQEDSAVYLCASSLDGRREKLFFGSGTQLSVL.

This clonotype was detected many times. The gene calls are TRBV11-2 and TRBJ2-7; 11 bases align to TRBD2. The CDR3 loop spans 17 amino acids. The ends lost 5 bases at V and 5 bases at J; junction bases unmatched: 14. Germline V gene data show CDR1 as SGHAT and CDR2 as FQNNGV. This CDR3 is CASSRLAGRGSGNEQYF. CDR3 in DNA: TGTGCCAGCAGCCGACTAGCGGGAAGAGGAAGCGGTAACGAGCAGTACTTC.

The CDR3 bases are TGTGCCAGCAGCGTAGCCCAACGGGACAGGGGGAACTATGGCTACACCTTC. It yields the protein CASSVAQRDRGNYGYTF. This rearrangement joins TRBV2 to TRBJ1-2; 11 bases line up with TRBD1. Germline V gene data show CDR1 as SNHLY and CDR2 as FYNNEI. The V gene end was trimmed by 6 bases and the J gene end by 2 bases; junction bases not matched to a gene: 11. The CDR3 totals 17 residues.

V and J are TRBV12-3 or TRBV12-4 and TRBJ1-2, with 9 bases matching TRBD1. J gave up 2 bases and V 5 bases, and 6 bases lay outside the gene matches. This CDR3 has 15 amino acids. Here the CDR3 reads CASSRSGQGNYGYTF. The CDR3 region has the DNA TGTGCCAGCAGTCGGTCGGGACAGGGCAACTATGGCTACACCTTC.

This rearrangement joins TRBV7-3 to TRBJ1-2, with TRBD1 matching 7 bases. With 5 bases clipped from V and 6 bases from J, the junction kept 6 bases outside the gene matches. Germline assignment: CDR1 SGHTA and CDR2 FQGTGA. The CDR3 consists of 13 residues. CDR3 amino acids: CASSGDSRNGYTF. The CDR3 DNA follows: TGTGCCAGCAGCGGGGACAGTAGGAATGGCTACACCTTC.

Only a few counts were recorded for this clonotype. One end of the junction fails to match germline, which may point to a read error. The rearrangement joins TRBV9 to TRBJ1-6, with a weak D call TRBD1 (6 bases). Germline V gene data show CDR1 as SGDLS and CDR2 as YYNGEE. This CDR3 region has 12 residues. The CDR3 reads CVSSVGGSPLHF. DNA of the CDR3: TGTGTCAGCAGCGTAGGGGGTTCACCCCTCCACTTT.

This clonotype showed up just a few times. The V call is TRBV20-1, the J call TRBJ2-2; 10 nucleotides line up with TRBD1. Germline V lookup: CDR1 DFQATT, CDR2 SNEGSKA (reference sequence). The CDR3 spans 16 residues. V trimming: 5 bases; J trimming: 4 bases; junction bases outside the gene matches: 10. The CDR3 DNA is TGCAGTGCTTTTCCCGGGACAGGGGAGGCCACCGGGGAGCTGTTTTTT. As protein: CSAFPGTGEATGELFF.

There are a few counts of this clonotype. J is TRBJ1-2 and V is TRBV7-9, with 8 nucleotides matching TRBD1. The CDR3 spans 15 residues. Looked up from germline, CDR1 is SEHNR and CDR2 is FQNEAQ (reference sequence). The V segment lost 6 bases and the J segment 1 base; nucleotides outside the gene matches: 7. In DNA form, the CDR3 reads TGTGCCAGCAGTCCCGACAGGGGACTTAACTATGGCTACACCTTC. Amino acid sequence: CASSPDRGLNYGYTF.

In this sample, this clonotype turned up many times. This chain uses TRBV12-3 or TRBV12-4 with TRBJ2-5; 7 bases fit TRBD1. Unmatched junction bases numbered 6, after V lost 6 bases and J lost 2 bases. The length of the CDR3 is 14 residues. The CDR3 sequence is CASRSHRGQETQYF. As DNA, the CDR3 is TGTGCCAGCAGGTCCCACAGGGGTCAAGAGACCCAGTACTTC.

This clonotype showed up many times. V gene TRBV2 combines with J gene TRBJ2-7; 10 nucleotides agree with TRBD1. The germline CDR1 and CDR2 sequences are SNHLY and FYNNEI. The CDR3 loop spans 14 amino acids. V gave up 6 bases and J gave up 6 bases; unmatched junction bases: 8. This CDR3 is CASSAGTGVGEQYF. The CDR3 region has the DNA TGTGCCAGCAGCGCCGGGACAGGGGTTGGCGAGCAGTACTTC.

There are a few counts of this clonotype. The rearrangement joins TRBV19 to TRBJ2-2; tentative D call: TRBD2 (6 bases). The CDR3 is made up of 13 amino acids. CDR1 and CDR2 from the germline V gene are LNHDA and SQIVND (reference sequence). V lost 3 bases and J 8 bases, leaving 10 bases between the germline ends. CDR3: CASSMREAGELFF. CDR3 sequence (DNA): TGTGCCAGTAGTATGAGGGAGGCTGGGGAGCTGTTTTTT. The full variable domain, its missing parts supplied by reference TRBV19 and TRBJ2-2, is DGGITQSPKYLFRKEGQNVTLSCEQNLNHDAMYWYRQDPGQGLRLIYYSQIVNDFQKGDIAEGYSVSREKKESFPLTVTSAQKNPTAFYLCASSMREAGELFFGEGSRLTVL.

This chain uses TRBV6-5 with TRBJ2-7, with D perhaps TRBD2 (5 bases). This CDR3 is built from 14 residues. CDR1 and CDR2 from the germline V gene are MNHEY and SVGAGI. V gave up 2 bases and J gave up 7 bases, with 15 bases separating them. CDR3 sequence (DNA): TGTGCCAGCAGTTACCGAAGTCTGTCGGGGGAGCAGTACTTC. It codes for CASSYRSLSGEQYF.

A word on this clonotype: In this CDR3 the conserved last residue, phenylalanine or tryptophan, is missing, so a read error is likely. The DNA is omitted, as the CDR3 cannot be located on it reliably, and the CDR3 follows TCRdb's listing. The CDR3 protein is CASSQIPTPQCL. This chain links TRBV7-2 with TRBJ2-5. Germline V gene data show CDR1 as SGHTA and CDR2 as FQGNSA. The CDR3 is 12 amino acids in total, end residues counted.

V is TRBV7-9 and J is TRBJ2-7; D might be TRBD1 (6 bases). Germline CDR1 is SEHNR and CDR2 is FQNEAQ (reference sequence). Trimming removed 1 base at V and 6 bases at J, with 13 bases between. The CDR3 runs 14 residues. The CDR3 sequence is CASSLVSARGEQYF. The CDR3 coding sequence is TGTGCCAGCAGCTTAGTTTCCGCCAGGGGCGAGCAGTACTTC.

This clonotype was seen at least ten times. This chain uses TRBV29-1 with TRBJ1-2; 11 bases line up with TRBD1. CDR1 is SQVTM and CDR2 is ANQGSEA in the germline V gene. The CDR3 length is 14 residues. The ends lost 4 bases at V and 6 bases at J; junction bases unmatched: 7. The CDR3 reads CSVAGTGGLNGYTF. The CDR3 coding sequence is TGCAGCGTTGCCGGGACAGGGGGTCTTAATGGCTACACCTTC.

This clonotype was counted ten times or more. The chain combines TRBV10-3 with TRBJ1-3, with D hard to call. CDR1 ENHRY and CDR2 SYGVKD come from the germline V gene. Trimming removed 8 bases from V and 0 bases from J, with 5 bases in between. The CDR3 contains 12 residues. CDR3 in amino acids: CAIVSSGNTIYF. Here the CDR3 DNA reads TGTGCCATCGTGAGCTCTGGAAACACCATATATTTT.

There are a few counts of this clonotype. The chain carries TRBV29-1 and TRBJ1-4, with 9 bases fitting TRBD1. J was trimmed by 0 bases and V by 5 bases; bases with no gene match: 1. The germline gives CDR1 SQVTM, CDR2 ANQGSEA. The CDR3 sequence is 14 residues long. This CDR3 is CSVRQGATNEKLFF. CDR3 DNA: TGCAGCGTTAGACAGGGGGCAACTAATGAAAAACTGTTTTTT.

The CDR3 region has the DNA TGTGCCAGCAGCATCCGACTAGTCGAAGAGACCCAGTACTTC. Its protein product is CASSIRLVEETQYF. This chain uses TRBV6-1 with TRBJ2-5; possibly TRBD2 for D (6 bases). This CDR3 is built from 14 residues. V shed 6 bases and J shed 3 bases, with 14 bases lying between them. Germline V gene lookup returns CDR1 MNHNS and CDR2 SASEGT.

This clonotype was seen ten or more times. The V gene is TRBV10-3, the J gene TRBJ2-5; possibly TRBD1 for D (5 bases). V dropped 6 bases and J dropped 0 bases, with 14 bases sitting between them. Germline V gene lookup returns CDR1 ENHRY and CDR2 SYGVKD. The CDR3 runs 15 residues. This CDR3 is CAIRMGLRYQETQYF. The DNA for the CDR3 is TGTGCCATCAGGATGGGGCTGAGGTACCAAGAGACCCAGTACTTC.

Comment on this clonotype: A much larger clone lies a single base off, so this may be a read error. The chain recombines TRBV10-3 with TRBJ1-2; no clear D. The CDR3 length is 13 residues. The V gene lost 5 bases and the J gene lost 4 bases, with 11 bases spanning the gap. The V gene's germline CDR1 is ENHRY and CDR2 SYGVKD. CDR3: CAISWSGPYGYTF. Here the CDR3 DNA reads TGTGCCATCAGTTGGTCTGGACCCTATGGCTACACCTTC.

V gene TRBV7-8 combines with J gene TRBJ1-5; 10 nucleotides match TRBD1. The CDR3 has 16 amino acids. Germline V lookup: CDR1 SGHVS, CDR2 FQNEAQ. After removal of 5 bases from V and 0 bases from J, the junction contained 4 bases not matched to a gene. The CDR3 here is CASSQGQGTSNQPQHF. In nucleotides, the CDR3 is TGTGCCAGCAGCCAGGGACAGGGGACTAGCAATCAGCCCCAGCATTTT.

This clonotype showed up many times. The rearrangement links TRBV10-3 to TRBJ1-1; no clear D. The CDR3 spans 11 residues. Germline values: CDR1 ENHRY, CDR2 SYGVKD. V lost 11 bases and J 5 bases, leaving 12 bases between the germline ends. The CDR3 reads CASGVGTEAFF. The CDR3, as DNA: TGTGCCTCTGGGGTGGGAACTGAAGCTTTCTTT.

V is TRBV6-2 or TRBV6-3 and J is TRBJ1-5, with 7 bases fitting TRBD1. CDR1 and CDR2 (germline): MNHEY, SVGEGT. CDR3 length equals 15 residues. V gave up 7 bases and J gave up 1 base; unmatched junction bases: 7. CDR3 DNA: TGTGCCAGCACCCGACAGGGTGGGAGCAATCAGCCCCAGCATTTT. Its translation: CASTRQGGSNQPQHF.

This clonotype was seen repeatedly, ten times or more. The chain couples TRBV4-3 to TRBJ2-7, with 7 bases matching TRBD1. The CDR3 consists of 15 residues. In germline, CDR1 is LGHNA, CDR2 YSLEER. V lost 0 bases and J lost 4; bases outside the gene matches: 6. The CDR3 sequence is CASSQDRTGSYEQYF. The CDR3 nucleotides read TGCGCCAGCAGCCAAGACCGGACAGGTTCGTACGAGCAGTACTTC.